This passage covers 23 T cell receptor beta chains from one sample sequenced in a study of identical twins. Using its own MiXCR run on the 5' RACE reads, TCRdb lists one record per CDR3 protein. The table includes approximately 280,000 distinct CDR3 sequences, 8% to 9% detected once. The sample was also linked to a second study, of yellow fever vaccine responses in identical twins.

Material for sequencing was memory (CD45RO+) T cells sorted from blood. These receptors originate from a woman younger than 30 in good health.

V is TRBV6-6 and J is TRBJ1-2, with D unclear. The CDR3 has 12 amino acids. Germline CDR1 MNHNY, CDR2 SVGAGI (reference sequence). V lost 2 bases and J lost 3, with 4 bases in between. The CDR3 sequence: CASSYVDYGYTF. The CDR3 bases are TGTGCCAGCAGTTACGTAGACTATGGCTACACCTTC.

Concerning this clonotype itself: A much larger clone is a single base away; this may be a read error. A read error is likely, as this CDR3 ends without the conserved phenylalanine or tryptophan. The gene calls are TRBV28 and TRBJ2-7; 8 bases match TRBD2. Germline V CDR1 and CDR2: MDHEN, SYDVKM. The J segment lost 0 bases and the V segment lost 7 bases, leaving 5 bases of the junction unmatched. The CDR3 has 14 amino acids. The CDR3 nucleotides read TGTGCCAGCATGAGGGCGGGAGGCTCCTACGAGCAGTACCTC. Its protein product is CASMRAGGSYEQYL.

This clonotype showed up many times. V and J are TRBV12-3 or TRBV12-4 and TRBJ1-5; possibly TRBD1 for D (5 bases). Trimming took 3 bases from V and 6 from J, leaving 12 bases between them. The CDR3 is made up of 14 amino acids. The CDR3 DNA reads as TGTGCCAGCAGTTTCGGGGGGGATTTTCAGCCCCAGCATTTT. This sequence encodes CASSFGGDFQPQHF.

This clonotype showed up just a few times. The gene calls are TRBV6-1 and TRBJ2-4; D may be TRBD1 (8 bases). V shed 6 bases and J shed 7 bases, with 16 bases lying between them. Germline values: CDR1 MNHNS, CDR2 SASEGT. CDR3 length: 14 amino acids. The CDR3, as DNA: TGTGCCAGCAGCACAGGGGGGGGTCCGAACATTCAGTACTTC. Its translation: CASSTGGGPNIQYF.

This clonotype was detected a few times. This chain links TRBV20-1 with TRBJ1-2; D perhaps matches TRBD1 (5 bases). Trimming removed 3 bases from V and 4 bases from J, with 9 bases in between. The germline gives CDR1 DFQATT, CDR2 SNEGSKA (reference sequence). The CDR3 is 12 residues long. CDR3 nucleotide sequence: TGCAGTGCTAGGGGGGACCGCTATGGCTACACCTTC. Protein: CSARGDRYGYTF.

This clonotype was observed at least ten times. J is TRBJ1-6 and V is TRBV20-1; D gene unclear. The CDR3 sequence is 15 residues long. Germline CDR1 DFQATT, CDR2 SNEGSKA (reference sequence). The germline V and J ends were trimmed by 5 bases and 5 bases, with 16 bases remaining between them. In DNA form, the CDR3 reads TGCAGTGCTCCGTCCTCAGCCGCCGATAATTCACCCCTCCACTTT. It is translated as CSAPSSAADNSPLHF.

The sample holds many counts of this clonotype. The genes are TRBV15 and TRBJ2-3; a weak D match, TRBD2 (6 bases). V lost 3 bases and J 3 bases, leaving 13 bases between the germline ends. The CDR3 consists of 15 residues. CDR1 LNHNV and CDR2 YYDKDF come from the germline V gene (reference sequence). CDR3 sequence (DNA): TGTGCCACCAGCAGGGGCGGGAAGGAGACAGATACGCAGTATTTT. This translates into CATSRGGKETDTQYF.

In this sample, this clonotype turned up a few times. V gene TRBV2 combines with J gene TRBJ2-1; no firm D call. Trimming left V 6 bases short and J 4 bases short, with 22 bases between. CDR1 and CDR2 (germline): SNHLY, FYNNEI. The CDR3 is 17 residues long. Here the CDR3 reads CASSARPGVSYYNEQFF. The CDR3 region has the DNA TGTGCCAGCAGCGCCAGGCCTGGGGTGTCCTATTACAATGAGCAGTTCTTC.

This clonotype has more than one count but fewer than ten. The V call is TRBV6-5, the J call TRBJ2-3; D gene uncertain. The CDR3 length is 15 residues. V was trimmed by 3 bases and J by 1 base, leaving 11 bases between them. The germline V gene encodes CDR1 MNHEY and CDR2 SVGAGI. CDR3 DNA: TGTGCCAGCAGTTATTCCTCGGACGGCACAGATACGCAGTATTTT. This gives the protein CASSYSSDGTDTQYF.

The rearrangement joins TRBV14 to TRBJ2-5; D uncertain. V dropped 1 base and J dropped 7 bases, with 7 bases sitting between them. Germline V gene lookup returns CDR1 SGHDN and CDR2 FVKESK. This CDR3 has 12 amino acids. CDR3 DNA: TGTGCCAGCAGCCAAGGGATAGGGACCCAGTACTTC. Protein sequence: CASSQGIGTQYF.

The chain links TRBV4-2 to TRBJ2-3; tentative D call: TRBD2 (7 bases). The CDR3 loop spans 17 amino acids. Germline V gene lookup returns CDR1 LGHNA and CDR2 YNFKEQ. Trimming pared 0 bases from V and 7 bases from J, leaving 20 bases between. The CDR3: CASSQDPTAGAGNTQYF. DNA for the CDR3: TGTGCCAGCAGCCAAGATCCGACGGCGGGGGCGGGAAATACGCAGTATTTT.

The chain recombines TRBV20-1 with TRBJ2-2; TRBD1 agrees at 8 bases. This CDR3 contains 15 residues. Germline loops: CDR1 DFQATT, CDR2 SNEGSKA (reference sequence). The V and J ends lost 2 bases and 0 bases, in that order; junction bases with no gene match: 2. CDR3 DNA: TGCAGTGCTAGAAAGACAGGGGCGAACACCGGGGAGCTGTTTTTT. As protein: CSARKTGANTGELFF.

This clonotype was detected many times. The chain links TRBV12-3 or TRBV12-4 to TRBJ2-7; 8 bases line up with TRBD2. The V segment lost 5 bases and the J segment 2 bases; nucleotides outside the gene matches: 14. The CDR3 totals 17 residues. In nucleotides, the CDR3 is TGTGCCAGCAGTGGGACTAGTTCACTCCTAAAGGCCTACGAGCAGTACTTC. This sequence encodes CASSGTSSLLKAYEQYF.

This chain joins TRBV10-3 and TRBJ2-1, with D perhaps matching TRBD1 or TRBD2 (5 bases each). There are 19 residues in the CDR3. From germline, CDR1 is ENHRY and CDR2 SYGVKD. V was pared by 0 bases and J by 0 bases, with 18 bases between. This CDR3 reads CAISESGVGRVSSYNEQFF. CDR3 in DNA: TGTGCCATCAGTGAGTCGGGGGTCGGGCGGGTGAGCTCCTACAATGAGCAGTTCTTC.

The sample holds many counts of this clonotype. V is TRBV7-9 and J is TRBJ2-1, with unresolved D. This CDR3 is built from 17 residues. The germline V gene encodes CDR1 SEHNR and CDR2 FQNEAQ (reference sequence). Trimming pared 2 bases from V and 2 bases from J, leaving 16 bases between. CDR3 DNA sequence: TGTGCCAGCAGCTTAATCCCTGGGCCGGGCCCCTACAATGAGCAGTTCTTC. Protein: CASSLIPGPGPYNEQFF.

This clonotype came up many times. The chain uses TRBV5-6 and TRBJ2-2, with 11 bases identical to TRBD2. Germline V lookup: CDR1 SGHDT, CDR2 YYEEEE. Trimming cost V 4 bases and J 4 bases; bases outside gene matches: 12. CDR3 length equals 18 residues. Here the CDR3 reads CASSQINSGRATTGELFF. The CDR3 DNA is TGTGCCAGCAGCCAGATCAATAGCGGGAGGGCGACCACCGGGGAGCTGTTTTTT. The full variable domain, rest sourced from reference TRBV5-6 and TRBJ2-2, is DAGVTQSPTHLIKTRGQQVTLRCSPKSGHDTVSWYQQALGQGPQFIFQYYEEEERQRGNFPDRFSGHQFPNYSSELNVNALLLGDSALYLCASSQINSGRATTGELFFGEGSRLTVL.

This clonotype occurred many times. The chain has TRBV3-1 and TRBJ2-3; 11 nucleotides align to TRBD2. V lost 0 bases to trimming and J lost 2 bases; unmatched junction nucleotides: 10. This CDR3 is built from 19 residues. Germline V gene data show CDR1 as LGHDT and CDR2 as YNNKEL (reference sequence). In DNA, the CDR3 is TGTGCCAGCAGCCAAGATGTATCGACTAGCGGGGCTTTCACAGATACGCAGTATTTT. This gives the protein CASSQDVSTSGAFTDTQYF.

As for this clonotype: A read error is possible here, since a much larger clone lies one base away. The rearrangement uses TRBV20-1 and TRBJ2-5, with TRBD2 identical over 7 bases. CDR1 is DFQATT, CDR2 SNEGSKA, per germline (reference sequence). The CDR3 covers 15 residues. The CDR3 DNA sequence: TGCAGTGCTAGTTTTGGGGGGGGTGTTCAAGAGATCCAGTACTTC. It encodes CSASFGGGVQEIQYF.

Concerning this clonotype itself: The junction shows a germline mismatch at one end, possibly a read error. This chain uses TRBV20-1 with TRBJ2-5; 12 bases are shared with TRBD2. The CDR3 is 17 amino acids. Per the germline V gene, CDR1 is DFQATT and CDR2 is SNEGSKA (reference sequence). CDR3 nucleotides: TGCAGTGCGAGAGGACTAGCGGGACCTGCGTACCAAGAGACCCAGTACTTC. It specifies CSARGLAGPAYQETQYF.

This rearrangement joins TRBV5-1 to TRBJ2-1, with 10 bases matching TRBD2. The CDR3 covers 15 residues. The V gene's germline CDR1 is SGHRS and CDR2 YFSETQ. V gave up 5 bases and J gave up 5 bases; unmatched junction bases: 7. Here the CDR3 DNA reads TGCGCCAGCAGGACGCTAGCGGGAGTAGACAATGAGCAGTTCTTC. Protein product: CASRTLAGVDNEQFF.

This clonotype was counted ten times or more. The chain is built from TRBV20-1 and TRBJ1-6, with a tentative D call TRBD1 (5 bases). Germline V gene lookup returns CDR1 DFQATT and CDR2 SNEGSKA (reference sequence). The CDR3 runs 14 residues. V was trimmed by 3 bases and J by 0 bases, leaving 6 bases between them. CDR3 region: CSASDSSYNSPLHF. The DNA for the CDR3 is TGCAGTGCTAGCGACAGCTCCTATAATTCACCCCTCCACTTT.

This clonotype was picked up a small number of times. This chain connects TRBV5-1 to TRBJ1-1; the match to TRBD1 covers 11 bases. Germline trimming cut 5 bases from V and 5 bases from J; bases unmatched to any gene: 11. Per the germline V gene, CDR1 is SGHRS and CDR2 is YFSETQ. This CDR3 comprises 16 residues. The DNA of the CDR3 is TGCGCCAGCAGTCAAGGACAGGGGGCGCGAGGAACTGAAGCTTTCTTT. Translated, it gives CASSQGQGARGTEAFF.

The chain has TRBV15 and TRBJ1-5; no definite D call. The CDR3 spans 13 residues. Germline-derived CDR1 and CDR2 are LNHNV and YYDKDF (reference sequence). V was shortened by 3 bases and J by 7 bases, with 10 bases between the two germline ends. The CDR3 DNA reads as TGTGCCACCAGCAGCTCATGGGGACAGCCCCAGCATTTT. Its translation: CATSSSWGQPQHF.